What follows are 28 T cell receptor beta chains derived from one specimen sequenced in a study of blood T cell repertoires in COVID-19. The repertoire was sequenced with immunoSEQ multiplex PCR; TCRdb's copy has only in-frame clones and lacks some. The sample has under 85,000 clones, about 91% seen once. Specimen: peripheral blood. Source of these receptors: a man aged 65 to 85 with active or convalescent COVID-19.

The rearrangement joins TRBV30 to TRBJ2-7, with 7 positions matching TRBD1. The germline V gene encodes CDR1 GTSNPN and CDR2 SVGIG (reference sequence). V trimming: 4 bases; J trimming: 3 bases; junction bases outside the gene matches: 3. The CDR3 loop spans 12 amino acids. CDR3 amino acids: CAWNRGIYEQYF. CDR3 in DNA: TGTGCCTGGAACAGGGGTATCTACGAGCAGTACTTC.

The chain couples TRBV6-2 or TRBV6-3 to TRBJ2-6; D not resolved. With 0 bases removed from V and 0 bases from J, the gap between germline ends came to 9 bases. The CDR3 covers 17 residues. Germline values: CDR1 MNHEY, CDR2 SVGEGT. CDR3 nucleotide sequence: TGTGCCAGCAGTTACTCTGAGGCCAGCTCTGGGGCCAACGTCCTGACTTTC. This sequence encodes CASSYSEASSGANVLTF.

This clone was seen only once. The gene calls are TRBV5-1 and TRBJ2-7; 8 bases match TRBD1. CDR1 is SGHRS and CDR2 is YFSETQ in the germline V gene. Trimming removed 4 bases from V and 3 bases from J; junction bases left unmatched: 6. The CDR3 extends over 14 amino acids. The CDR3 sequence is CASSARQGNYEQYF. The CDR3 coding sequence is TGCGCCAGCAGCGCGCGACAGGGGAACTACGAGCAGTACTTC.

The gene calls are TRBV7-8 and TRBJ2-7; 9 nucleotides match TRBD1. The CDR3 spans 14 residues. Germline CDR1 reads SGHVS; CDR2 reads FQNEAQ. With 4 bases clipped from V and 0 bases from J, the junction kept 1 base outside the gene matches. The CDR3 sequence is CASSWGQGSYEQYF. CDR3 nucleotides: TGTGCCAGCAGCTGGGGACAGGGCTCCTACGAGCAGTACTTC.

The J gene is TRBJ1-3, the V gene TRBV4-1; D call uncertain. CDR1 and CDR2 from the germline V gene are MGHRA and YSYEKL. The CDR3 sequence is 15 residues long. The V end lost 2 bases, the J end lost 0 bases, and 8 bases lay between the germline ends. CDR3 amino acids: CASSQLFFSGNTIYF. CDR3 nucleotide sequence: TGCGCCAGCAGCCAACTGTTCTTCTCTGGAAACACCATATATTTT.

The chain uses TRBV7-9 and TRBJ1-2; TRBD1 aligns across 8 bases. J gave up 8 bases and V 1 base, and 6 bases lay outside the gene matches. The germline V gene encodes CDR1 SEHNR and CDR2 FQNEAQ (reference sequence). This CDR3 comprises 14 residues. CDR3 residues: CASSLGQGAGGYTF. Here the CDR3 DNA reads TGTGCCAGCAGCTTAGGGCAGGGGGCTGGCGGCTACACCTTC.

The chain recombines TRBV30 with TRBJ1-1; D is ambiguous. The CDR3 totals 13 residues. V shed 3 bases and J shed 0 bases, with 8 bases lying between them. Germline CDR1 GTSNPN, CDR2 SVGIG (reference sequence). CDR3 nucleotides: TGTGCCTGGAGCGTACAGCTGAACACTGAAGCTTTCTTT. It specifies CAWSVQLNTEAFF.

The chain links TRBV4-3 to TRBJ1-1; D uncertain. CDR1 and CDR2 from the germline V gene are LGHNA and YSLEER. This CDR3 spans 16 amino acids. V was cut by 4 bases and J by 0 bases, with 15 bases left in between. The chain's CDR3 is CASSPRISGLNTEAFF. The CDR3 bases are TGCGCCAGCAGCCCTAGAATTTCGGGGTTGAACACTGAAGCTTTCTTT.

The chain joins TRBV7-2 to TRBJ1-6; D uncertain. Trimming stripped 4 bases from V and 9 bases from J, with 22 bases between. The germline V gene encodes CDR1 SGHTA and CDR2 FQGNSA. This CDR3 is 17 amino acids long. The CDR3 region has the DNA TGTGCCAGCAGCTCCGTCGGGGTACGCATCAAAAGTTCACCCCTCCACTTT. Protein sequence: CASSSVGVRIKSSPLHF.

The J gene is TRBJ1-3, the V gene TRBV27; 9 positions match TRBD1. The CDR3 spans 13 residues. J gave up 9 bases and V 5 bases, and 5 bases lay outside the gene matches. CDR1 is MNHEY and CDR2 is SMNVEV in the germline V gene (reference sequence). The CDR3 here is CASSARTGATIYF. Written as DNA, the CDR3 is TGTGCCAGCAGTGCCCGGACAGGGGCCACCATATATTTT.

The CDR3 nucleotides are TGTGCCTGGAACGGGGACAGGGAGGAGTACGAGCAGTACTTC. This gives the protein CAWNGDREEYEQYF. The chain has TRBV30 and TRBJ2-7; TRBD1 matches at 9 bases. V was clipped by 4 bases and J by 4 bases; unmatched bases: 8. CDR3 length: 14 amino acids. Germline-derived CDR1 and CDR2 are GTSNPN and SVGIG (reference sequence). The full variable domain, rest sourced from reference TRBV30 and TRBJ2-7, is SQTIHQWPATLVQPVGSPLSLECTVEGTSNPNLYWYRQAAGRGLQLLFYSVGIGQISSEVPQNLSASRPQDRQFILSSKKLLLSDSGFYLCAWNGDREEYEQYFGPGTRLTVT.

The chain combines TRBV9 with TRBJ1-1; 8 nucleotides match TRBD1. The CDR3 covers 14 residues. Germline CDR1 SGDLS, CDR2 YYNGEE. The trim removed 4 bases at V and 5 bases at J, leaving 7 bases unmatched. The CDR3 region has the DNA TGTGCCAGCAGCCCAGGACAGGGTTCGACTGAAGCTTTCTTT. Encoded protein: CASSPGQGSTEAFF.

This clone was observed once. V is TRBV7-9 and J is TRBJ2-3; a possible D gene is TRBD2 (5 bases). The CDR3 extends over 15 amino acids. CDR1 SEHNR and CDR2 FQNEAQ come from the germline V gene (reference sequence). Trimming shortened V by 5 bases and J by 8 bases, and 20 bases separated the two germline ends. The CDR3 sequence: CASSPADLHAGTQYF. The CDR3 nucleotides read TGTGCCAGCAGCCCCGCAGACCTGCACGCGGGTACGCAGTATTTT.

The rearrangement links TRBV5-1 to TRBJ1-2, with D hard to call. CDR3 size: 13 residues. The germline gives CDR1 SGHRS, CDR2 YFSETQ. Trimming took 3 bases from V and 5 from J, leaving 11 bases between them. In DNA, the CDR3 is TGCGCCAGCAGCTCGCTGACACAATATGGCTACACCTTC. Its protein is CASSSLTQYGYTF.

CDR3 amino acids: CASSLAIGNTDTQYF. The CDR3 bases are TGCGCCAGCAGCTTGGCAATTGGCAACACAGATACGCAGTATTTT. V usage is TRBV5-1 and J usage is TRBJ2-3; D ambiguous. V dropped 0 bases and J dropped 2 bases, with 10 bases sitting between them. The CDR3 consists of 15 residues. The V gene's germline CDR1 is SGHRS and CDR2 YFSETQ.

The V and J genes are TRBV6-6 and TRBJ2-3; 11 bases are a match to TRBD2. The CDR3 has 14 residues. Looked up from germline, CDR1 is MNHNY and CDR2 is SVGAGI (reference sequence). The ends lost 7 bases at V and 1 base at J; junction bases unmatched: 1. The CDR3 spells CASNSGGGTDTQYF. Written as DNA, the CDR3 is TGTGCCAGCAATAGCGGGGGGGGCACAGATACGCAGTATTTT.

The J gene is TRBJ1-2, the V gene TRBV25-1, with TRBD1 identical over 10 bases. Trimming took 1 base from V and 7 from J; bases not matched to a gene: 3. CDR1 MGHDK and CDR2 SYGVNS come from the germline V gene. The CDR3 extends over 14 amino acids. The CDR3 loop is CASSELTGGSGYTF. The DNA for the CDR3 is TGTGCCAGCAGTGAATTGACAGGGGGCTCTGGCTACACCTTC.

This rearrangement joins TRBV19 to TRBJ1-4; 9 bases align to TRBD1. V shed 6 bases and J 0 bases; nucleotides not matched to a gene: 2. Germline CDR1 reads LNHDA; CDR2 reads SQIVND (reference sequence). CDR3 size: 15 residues. Here the CDR3 DNA reads TGTGCCAGTAGGGACAGGGGTTCAACTAATGAAAAACTGTTTTTT. Residues: CASRDRGSTNEKLFF.

The chain joins TRBV9 to TRBJ2-2; D might be TRBD2 (6 bases). The V end was cut by 4 bases, the J end by 4 bases, with 20 bases between. CDR1 is SGDLS, CDR2 YYNGEE, per germline. This CDR3 has 17 amino acids. The CDR3 here is CASSIGLRGWGTGELFF. The CDR3 coding sequence is TGTGCCAGCAGCATAGGCTTGCGGGGATGGGGCACCGGGGAGCTGTTTTTT.

The chain links TRBV5-5 to TRBJ2-1, with D tentatively TRBD1 (6 bases). The CDR3 is 12 residues long. The germline V gene encodes CDR1 SGHKS and CDR2 YYEKEE (reference sequence). The V end lost 4 bases, the J end lost 15 bases, and 17 bases lay between the germline ends. CDR3 DNA: TGTGCCAGCAGCCGTACGACAGGTTTGAGGTTCTTC. It codes for CASSRTTGLRFF.

The V and J genes are TRBV2 and TRBJ1-4; the match to TRBD1 covers 8 bases. Germline lookup yields CDR1 SNHLY and CDR2 FYNNEI. Losses at the gene ends were 2 bases for V and 13 bases for J; bases not matched to a gene: 9. CDR3 length equals 14 residues. The CDR3 DNA sequence: TGTGCCAGCAGTGAAACCCGGACAGGGCTCGTACTGTTTTTT. Protein: CASSETRTGLVLFF. Combining the CDR3 with reference TRBV2 and TRBJ1-4 gives the whole variable domain EPEVTQTPSHQVTQMGQEVILRCVPISNHLYFYWYRQILGQKVEFLVSFYNNEISEKSEIFDDQFSVERPDGSNFTLKIRSTKLEDSAMYFCASSETRTGLVLFFGSGTQLSVL.

The chain combines TRBV9 with TRBJ1-2, with 7 bases aligning to TRBD1. Germline assignment: CDR1 SGDLS and CDR2 YYNGEE. The CDR3 loop spans 13 amino acids. Trimming at V came to 4 bases and at J to 4 bases, leaving 4 bases not matched to a gene. The DNA of the CDR3 is TGTGCCAGCAGCCTCGGGACAGCCTATGGCTACACCTTC. Translating it yields CASSLGTAYGYTF. Variable domain in full (rest from reference TRBV9 and TRBJ1-2): DSGVTQTPKHLITATGQRVTLRCSPRSGDLSVYWYQQSLDQGLQFLIQYYNGEERAKGNILERFSAQQFPDLHSELNLSSLELGDSALYFCASSLGTAYGYTFGSGTRLTVV.

The CDR3 loop reads CAISPDRAKTNEKLFF. CDR3 nucleotide sequence: TGTGCCATCAGCCCCGACAGGGCGAAAACTAATGAAAAACTGTTTTTT. V gene TRBV10-3 combines with J gene TRBJ1-4; 7 nucleotides agree with TRBD1. The V segment lost 6 bases and the J segment 1 base; nucleotides outside the gene matches: 8. CDR1 is ENHRY, CDR2 SYGVKD, per germline. CDR3 length equals 16 residues.

The chain is built from TRBV4-1 and TRBJ1-1, with 7 bases aligning to TRBD1. The V and J ends lost 1 base and 0 bases, in that order; junction bases with no gene match: 5. Germline CDR1 MGHRA, CDR2 YSYEKL. The CDR3 spans 16 residues. As DNA, the CDR3 is TGCGCCAGCAGCCAAGCTGCACAGGGGATGAACACTGAAGCTTTCTTT. Translated, it gives CASSQAAQGMNTEAFF.

This chain links TRBV5-5 with TRBJ1-4; 7 bases line up with TRBD1. Looked up from germline, CDR1 is SGHKS and CDR2 is YYEKEE (reference sequence). V shed 4 bases and J 6 bases; nucleotides not matched to a gene: 6. The CDR3 loop spans 14 amino acids. CDR3 residues: CASSADRIDEKLFF. In DNA, the CDR3 is TGTGCCAGCAGCGCGGACAGGATTGATGAAAAACTGTTTTTT.

The chain employs TRBV27 and TRBJ2-2; a weak D match, TRBD2 (5 bases). The V end was cut by 2 bases, the J end by 3 bases, with 13 bases between. Looked up from germline, CDR1 is MNHEY and CDR2 is SMNVEV (reference sequence). The CDR3 runs to 16 residues. CDR3 sequence (DNA): TGTGCCAGCAGTTTAAAGGCTAGCAGATACACCGGGGAGCTGTTTTTT. Its protein is CASSLKASRYTGELFF.

This chain links TRBV4-3 with TRBJ1-2; possible D gene TRBD1, 6 bases. Trimming left V 2 bases short and J 5 bases short, with 12 bases between. The germline V gene has CDR1 LGHNA and CDR2 YSLEER. CDR3 length: 14 amino acids. CDR3 region: CASSQPGQRYGYTF. CDR3 bases: TGCGCCAGCAGCCAACCAGGACAGCGATATGGCTACACCTTC.

The J gene is TRBJ1-2, the V gene TRBV6-2 or TRBV6-3, with 8 bases aligning to TRBD1. Germline assignment: CDR1 MNHEY and CDR2 SVGEGT. V lost 2 bases, J lost 2 bases, and 13 bases stayed unmatched. There are 18 residues in the CDR3. CDR3 bases: TGTGCCAGCAGTTACACCGGGACAGGACAACCAACAAACTATGGCTACACCTTC. Translation: CASSYTGTGQPTNYGYTF.